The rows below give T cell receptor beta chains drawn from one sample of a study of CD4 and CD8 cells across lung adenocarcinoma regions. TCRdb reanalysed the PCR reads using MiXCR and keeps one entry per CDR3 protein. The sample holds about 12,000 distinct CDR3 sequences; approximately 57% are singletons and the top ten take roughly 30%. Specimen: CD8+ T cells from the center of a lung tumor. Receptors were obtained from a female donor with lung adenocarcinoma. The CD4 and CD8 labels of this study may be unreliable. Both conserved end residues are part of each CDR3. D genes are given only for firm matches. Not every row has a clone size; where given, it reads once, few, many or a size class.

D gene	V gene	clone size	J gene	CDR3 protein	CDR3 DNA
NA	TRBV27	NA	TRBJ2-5	CASGGAGAGDQETQYF	TGTGCCAGCGGGGGGGCCGGGGCCGGGGACCAAGAGACGCAGTACTTC
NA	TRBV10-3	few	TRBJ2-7	CAIRGDSSYYEQYF	TGTGCCATCAGGGGGGACTCCTCATACTACGAGCAGTACTTC
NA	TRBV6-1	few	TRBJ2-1	CASNGQLLNLEQFF	TGTGCCAGCAACGGACAGCTCCTTAATTTAGAGCAGTTCTTC
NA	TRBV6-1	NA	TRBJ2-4	CASSPSGHPATDTQYF	TGTGCCAGCAGTCCCAGCGGGCACCCAGCCACAGACACGCAGTACTTC
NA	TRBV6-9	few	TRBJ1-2	CASSLGRNYGYTF	TGTGCCAGCAGCCTGGGACGGAACTATGGCTACACCTTC
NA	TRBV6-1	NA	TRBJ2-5	CASSDPQDTKETQYF	TGTGCCAGCAGTGATCCGCAGGATACTAAAGAGACCCAGTACTTC
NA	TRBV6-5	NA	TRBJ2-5	CASSSEIQETQYF	TGTGCCAGCAGTTCCGAGATCCAAGAGACCCAGTACTTC
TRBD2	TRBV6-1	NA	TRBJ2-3	CASSLAGDTGEQYF	TGTGCCAGCAGTCTAGCGGGGGACACCGGTGAGCAGTATTTT
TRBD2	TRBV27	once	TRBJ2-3	CASSLSPSGVGELYF	TGTGCCAGCAGTTTGTCGCCTAGCGGGGTCGGGGAGCTGTATTTT
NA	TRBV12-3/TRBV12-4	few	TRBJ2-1	CASRPSTEYNEQFF	TGTGCCAGCAGACCTTCGACCGAATACAATGAGCAGTTCTTC
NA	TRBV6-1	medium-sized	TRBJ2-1	CASSESAGRYNEQFF	TGTGCCAGCAGTGAGTCGGCAGGGAGGTACAATGAGCAGTTCTTC
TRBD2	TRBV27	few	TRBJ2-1	CASTGDYPPEQFF	TGTGCCAGCACGGGGGACTATCCTCCCGAGCAGTTCTTC
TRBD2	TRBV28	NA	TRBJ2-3	CASRPPTGGETDTQYF	TGTGCCAGCAGACCTCCAACGGGAGGAGAAACAGATACGCAGTATTTT
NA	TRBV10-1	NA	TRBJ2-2	CASSGSGSGELFF	TGCGCCAGCAGTGGCAGTGGGTCCGGGGAGCTGTTTTTT
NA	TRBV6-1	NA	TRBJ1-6	CASTRGVTASLSSYNSPLHF	TGTGCCAGCACCCGGGGGGTCACCGCATCTCTTAGCTCCTATAATTCACCCCTCCACTTT
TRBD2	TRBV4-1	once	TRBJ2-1	CASSQGAVSGRRVYNEQFF	TGCGCCAGCAGCCAAGGAGCTGTTAGCGGGAGGAGGGTTTACAATGAGCAGTTCTTC
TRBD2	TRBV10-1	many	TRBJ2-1	CASSVAGTSGYNEQFF	TGCGCCAGCAGTGTTGCTGGGACTAGCGGATACAATGAGCAGTTCTTC
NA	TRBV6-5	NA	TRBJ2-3	CASSHREGHTDTQYF	TGTGCCAGCAGTCACAGGGAAGGGCACACAGATACGCAGTATTTT
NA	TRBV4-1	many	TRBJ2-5	CASSRSGVETQYF	TGCGCCAGCAGCCGCTCAGGGGTTGAGACCCAGTACTTC
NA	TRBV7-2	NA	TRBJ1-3	CASSPGRFSGNTIYF	TGTGCCAGCAGCCCCGGACGGTTCTCTGGAAACACCATATATTTT
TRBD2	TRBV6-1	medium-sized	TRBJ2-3	CASKKEGGGVDTQYF	TGTGCCAGCAAAAAAGAAGGCGGGGGGGTAGATACGCAGTATTTT
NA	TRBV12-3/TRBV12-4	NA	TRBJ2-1	CASSRGYEQFF	TGTGCCAGCAGCAGGGGATATGAGCAGTTCTTC
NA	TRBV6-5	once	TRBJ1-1	CASSYVGDTEAFF	TGTGCCAGCAGTTACGTAGGGGACACTGAAGCTTTCTTT
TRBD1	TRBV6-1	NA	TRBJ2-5	CASSDDRDETQYF	TGTGCCAGCAGTGACGACAGGGACGAGACCCAGTACTTC
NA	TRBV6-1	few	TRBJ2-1	CASGHGGTYEQFF	TGTGCCAGCGGGCACGGCGGGACCTATGAGCAGTTCTTC
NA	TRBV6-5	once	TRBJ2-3	CASSYSALVRDAHQDTQYF	TGTGCCAGCAGTTACAGTGCGTTAGTCAGAGACGCACATCAAGATACGCAGTATTTT
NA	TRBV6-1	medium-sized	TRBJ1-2	CASSDTPGRTLYGYTF	TGTGCCAGCAGCGACACCCCTGGACGGACCCTGTATGGCTACACCTTC
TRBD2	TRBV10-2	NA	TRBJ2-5	CASSVAGEYQETQYF	TGCGCCAGCAGTGTAGCGGGAGAGTACCAAGAGACCCAGTACTTC
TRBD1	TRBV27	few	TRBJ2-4	CASSLAGTGGAFQYF	TGTGCCAGCAGTTTAGCCGGGACAGGGGGCGCGTTTCAGTACTTC
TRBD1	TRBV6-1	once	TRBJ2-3	CASSKDRQTSTDTQYF	TGTGCCAGCAGTAAGGACAGGCAGACTAGCACAGATACGCAGTATTTT
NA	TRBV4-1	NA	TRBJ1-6	CASSQVFTPNSPLHF	TGCGCCAGCAGCCAAGTCTTTACACCGAATTCACCCCTCCACTTT
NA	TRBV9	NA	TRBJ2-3	CASSAQGEVTDTQYF	TGTGCCAGCAGCGCCCAGGGAGAAGTCACAGATACGCAGTATTTT
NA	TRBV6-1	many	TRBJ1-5	CATRLDGNQPQHF	TGTGCCACCAGACTGGACGGGAATCAGCCCCAGCATTTT
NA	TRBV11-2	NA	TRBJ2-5	CAGSRGRGQETQYF	TGTGCGGGCAGCAGGGGCCGGGGGCAAGAGACCCAGTATTTC
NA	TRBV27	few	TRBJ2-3	CAGSGGGYTDTQYF	TGTGCGGGCAGTGGGGGCGGGTACACAGATACGCAGTATTTT
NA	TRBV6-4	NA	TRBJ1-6	CASSEWRNSPLHF	TGTGCCAGCAGCGAATGGAGAAATTCACCCCTCCACTTT
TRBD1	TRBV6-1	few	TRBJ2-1	CASSEAGTGVRNEQFF	TGTGCCAGCAGTGAAGCCGGGACAGGGGTAAGGAATGAGCAGTTCTTC
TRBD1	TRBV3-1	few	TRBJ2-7	CASSPSGQSYEQYF	TGTGCCAGCAGCCCGTCGGGACAGTCCTACGAGCAGTACTTC
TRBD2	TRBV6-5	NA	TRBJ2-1	CASSYFSGRNEQFF	TGTGCCAGCAGTTACTTTAGCGGGAGGAATGAGCAGTTCTTC
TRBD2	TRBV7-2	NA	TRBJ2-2	CASSLSGGTGELFF	TGTGCCAGCAGCTTATCGGGGGGCACCGGGGAGCTGTTTTTT
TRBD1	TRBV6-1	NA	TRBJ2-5	CASSGAGTGETQYF	TGTGCCAGCAGTGGCGCCGGGACAGGGGAGACCCAGTACTTC
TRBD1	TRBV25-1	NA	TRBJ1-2	CASSGGQGYYGYTF	TGTGCCAGCAGTGGGGGACAGGGGTACTATGGCTACACCTTC
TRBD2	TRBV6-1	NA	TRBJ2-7	CASRGRGGTYEQYF	TGTGCCAGCAGAGGGCGGGGGGGCACTTACGAGCAGTACTTC
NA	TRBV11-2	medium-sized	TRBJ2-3	CASSSTSGFSGSTDTQYF	TGTGCCAGCAGCTCTACTTCGGGATTTTCAGGGAGCACAGATACGCAGTATTTT
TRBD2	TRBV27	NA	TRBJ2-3	CASRRGDFSTDTQYF	TGTGCCAGCAGGCGGGGGGACTTTTCCACAGATACGCAGTATTTT
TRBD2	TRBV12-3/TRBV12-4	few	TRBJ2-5	CASSLGGLAGDQETQYF	TGTGCCAGCAGTTTAGGAGGGCTAGCGGGAGATCAAGAGACCCAGTACTTC
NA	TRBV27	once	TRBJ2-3	CASSLYQASSTDTQYF	TGTGCCAGCAGTTTATACCAGGCGTCTAGCACAGATACGCAGTATTTT
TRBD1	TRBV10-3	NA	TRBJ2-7	CASSSRQGGSGQYF	TGTGCCAGCAGTAGTCGACAGGGGGGAAGCGGGCAGTACTTC
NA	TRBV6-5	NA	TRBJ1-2	CASTLSQAQGGYTF	TGTGCCAGCACTTTAAGCCAGGCCCAGGGTGGCTACACCTTC